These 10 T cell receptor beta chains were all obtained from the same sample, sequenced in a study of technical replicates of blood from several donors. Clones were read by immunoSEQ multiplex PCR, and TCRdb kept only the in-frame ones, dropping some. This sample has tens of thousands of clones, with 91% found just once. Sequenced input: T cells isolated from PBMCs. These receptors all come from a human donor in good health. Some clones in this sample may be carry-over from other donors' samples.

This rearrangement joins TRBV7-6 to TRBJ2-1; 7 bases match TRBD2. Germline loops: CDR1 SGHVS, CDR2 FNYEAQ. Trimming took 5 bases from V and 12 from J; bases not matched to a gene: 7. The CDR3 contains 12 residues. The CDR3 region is CASSTLSGVQFF. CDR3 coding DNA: TGTGCCAGCAGCACACTAAGCGGGGTGCAGTTCTTC.

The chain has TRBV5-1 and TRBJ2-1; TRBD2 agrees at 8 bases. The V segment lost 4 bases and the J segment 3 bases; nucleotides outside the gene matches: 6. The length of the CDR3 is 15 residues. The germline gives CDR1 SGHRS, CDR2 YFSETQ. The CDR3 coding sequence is TGCGCCAGCAGCCCGGCCAGCGGGGGCTACAATGAGCAGTTCTTC. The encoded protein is CASSPASGGYNEQFF.

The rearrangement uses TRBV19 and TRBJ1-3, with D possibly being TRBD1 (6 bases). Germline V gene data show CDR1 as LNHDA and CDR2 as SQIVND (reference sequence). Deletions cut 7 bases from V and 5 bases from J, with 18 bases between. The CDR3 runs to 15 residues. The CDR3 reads CASTATGQSRNTIYF. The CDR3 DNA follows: TGTGCCAGTACCGCGACGGGACAAAGCAGAAACACCATATATTTT. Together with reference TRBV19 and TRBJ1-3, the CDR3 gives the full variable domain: DGGITQSPKYLFRKEGQNVTLSCEQNLNHDAMYWYRQDPGQGLRLIYYSQIVNDFQKGDIAEGYSVSREKKESFPLTVTSAQKNPTAFYLCASTATGQSRNTIYFGEGSWLTVV.

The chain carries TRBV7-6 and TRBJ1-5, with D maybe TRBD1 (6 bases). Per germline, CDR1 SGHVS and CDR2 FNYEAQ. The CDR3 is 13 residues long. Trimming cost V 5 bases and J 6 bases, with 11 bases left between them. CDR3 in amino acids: CASSPQGSQPQHF. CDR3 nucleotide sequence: TGTGCCAGCAGCCCGCAGGGGAGTCAGCCCCAGCATTTT.

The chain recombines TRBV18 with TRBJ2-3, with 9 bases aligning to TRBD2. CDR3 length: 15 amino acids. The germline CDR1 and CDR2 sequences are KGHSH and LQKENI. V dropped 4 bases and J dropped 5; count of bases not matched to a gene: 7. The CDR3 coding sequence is TGTGCCAGCTCACAGGCTAGCGGGAAACAAGATACGCAGTATTTT. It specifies CASSQASGKQDTQYF.

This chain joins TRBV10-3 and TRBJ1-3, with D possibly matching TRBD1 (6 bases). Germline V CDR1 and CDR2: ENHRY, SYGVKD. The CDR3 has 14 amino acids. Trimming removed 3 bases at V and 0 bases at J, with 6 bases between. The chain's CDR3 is CAISEQGSGNTIYF. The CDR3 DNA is TGTGCCATCAGTGAACAGGGCTCTGGAAACACCATATATTTT.

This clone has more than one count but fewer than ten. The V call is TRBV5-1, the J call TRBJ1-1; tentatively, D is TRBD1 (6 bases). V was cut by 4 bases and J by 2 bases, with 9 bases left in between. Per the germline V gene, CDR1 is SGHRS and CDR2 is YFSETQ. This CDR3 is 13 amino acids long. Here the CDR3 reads CASSVDSNTEAFF. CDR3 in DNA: TGCGCCAGCAGCGTGGACAGTAACACTGAAGCTTTCTTT.

CDR3 nucleotides: TGTGCCAGCAGTTCATTGACAGGGAACACCGGGGAGCTGTTTTTT. It codes for CASSSLTGNTGELFF. V and J are TRBV6-5 and TRBJ2-2, with a possible D match to TRBD1 (6 bases). With 4 bases removed from V and 1 base from J, the gap between germline ends came to 10 bases. Germline loops: CDR1 MNHEY, CDR2 SVGAGI. This CDR3 contains 15 residues.

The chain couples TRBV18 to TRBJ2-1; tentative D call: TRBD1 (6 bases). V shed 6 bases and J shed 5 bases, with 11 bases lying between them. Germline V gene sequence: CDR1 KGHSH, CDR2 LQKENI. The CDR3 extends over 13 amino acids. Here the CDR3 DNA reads TGTGCCAGCTCGCTCGGACAGCACAATGAGCAGTTCTTC. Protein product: CASSLGQHNEQFF.

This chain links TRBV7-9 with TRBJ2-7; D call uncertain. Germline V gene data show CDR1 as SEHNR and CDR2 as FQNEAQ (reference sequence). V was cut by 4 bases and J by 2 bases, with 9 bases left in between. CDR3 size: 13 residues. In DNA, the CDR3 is TGTGCCAGCAGCTCGACACTGACCTACGAGCAGTACTTC. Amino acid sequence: CASSSTLTYEQYF.